The 3 T cell receptor beta chains listed next were all sequenced from one sample in a study of blood T cells in healthy people across ages. For the second PCR, which ran for 7 to 11 cycles, a sample-barcoded 5' primer and a J-beta primer mix were used. From the 5' RACE reads, TCRdb called clonotypes with MiXCR, one entry per CDR3 protein. The table lists around 2 million distinct CDR3 sequences, 30% to 40% of them singletons. Input material: blood. These receptors were collected from a human donor in good health.

In this sample, this clonotype turned up a few times. V is TRBV25-1 and J is TRBJ1-2; no firm D call. This CDR3 comprises 15 residues. Trimming took off 1 base at V and 2 bases at J, with 11 bases between the two ends. Germline CDR1 reads MGHDK; CDR2 reads SYGVNS. CDR3: CASSEFREMNYGYTF. The CDR3 DNA reads as TGTGCCAGCAGTGAATTTAGGGAAATGAACTATGGCTACACCTTC.

In this sample, this clonotype turned up a few times. The chain has TRBV9 and TRBJ2-3, with 16 bases identical to TRBD2. CDR3 size: 17 residues. V shed 4 bases and J 6 bases; nucleotides not matched to a gene: 8. Germline V gene lookup returns CDR1 SGDLS and CDR2 YYNGEE. CDR3 nucleotide sequence: TGTGCCAGCAGCCCTGGGACTAGCGGGGGGGCAGGGGATACGCAGTATTTT. It is translated as CASSPGTSGGAGDTQYF.

The table lists this clonotype with a count of one. The junction and the germline gene differ at one end; a read error may be behind it. The chain has TRBV4-2 and TRBJ2-1; D unresolved. Germline CDR1 reads LGHNA; CDR2 reads YNFKEQ. The CDR3 length is 13 residues. Written as DNA, the CDR3 is TGTGTCAGCAGCCGCGGCCCGCTTGATGAGCAGTTCTTC. Translated, it gives CVSSRGPLDEQFF.